This T cell receptor beta chain is from a study of T cell responses to AZD1222 COVID-19 vaccine. Study findings and constraints: None of the repertoires were sampled until the peak T cell response had passed. Breadth and depth of Spike-specific TCRs rose after two AZD1222 doses.

As for this clone: As yet, its antigen is unknown.

Repertoires were generated with immunoSEQ multiplex PCR, while TCRdb's copy carries only in-frame clones and drops some. The repertoire has 140,000 to 150,000 clones, 93% of them found once; the top ten carry roughly an eighth. Germline V gene data show CDR1 as MNHEY and CDR2 as SMNVEV (reference sequence). Trimming left V 2 bases short and J 0 bases short, with 12 bases between. This CDR3 is 16 amino acids long. The receptor comes from an adult who had recovered from COVID-19. The sample in question was peripheral blood, obtained after recovery from COVID-19. The chain carries TRBV27 and TRBJ2-3; D unresolved. The CDR3 region has the DNA TGTGCCAGCAGTTTAAGGGCTGTCACTAGCACAGATACGCAGTATTTT. This encodes CASSLRAVTSTDTQYF.